This T cell receptor beta chain was retrieved from a study of cytomegalovirus exposure and HLA in healthy donors. While unrecorded immune exposures were likely, the donors were nominally healthy when sampled. CDR3 length: 12 residues. In germline, CDR1 is LNHNV, CDR2 YYDKDF (reference sequence). V lost 5 bases and J lost 10, with 15 bases in between. With 60 Vbeta and 13 Jbeta primers, the PCR was carried out. The repertoire was sequenced with immunoSEQ multiplex PCR; TCRdb's copy has only in-frame clones and lacks some. The sample holds roughly 99,000 clones, 82% seen once. Note on this clone: Its matching antigen is unknown.

Whole-study results and caveats: The later analysis indicated that the majority of CMV-associated TCR beta chains appeared HLA-restricted. The authors listed 150 to 200 TCR beta chains as cytomegalovirus-associated.

The sample consisted of PBMCs. This chain connects TRBV15 to TRBJ2-7; D perhaps matches TRBD1 (5 bases). This clonotype originated in a man younger than 40 in good health and CMV-seropositive. CDR3 protein: CATSPRAGLQYF. Here the CDR3 DNA reads TGTGCCACCAGCCCCCGGGCAGGGCTACAGTACTTC. The full variable domain, in which reference TRBV15 and TRBJ2-7 provide the parts outside the CDR3, is DAMVIQNPRYQVTQFGKPVTLSCSQTLNHNVMYWYQQKSSQAPKLLFHYYDKDFNNEADTPDNFQSRRPNTSFCFLDIRSPGLGDTAMYLCATSPRAGLQYFGPGTRLTVT.